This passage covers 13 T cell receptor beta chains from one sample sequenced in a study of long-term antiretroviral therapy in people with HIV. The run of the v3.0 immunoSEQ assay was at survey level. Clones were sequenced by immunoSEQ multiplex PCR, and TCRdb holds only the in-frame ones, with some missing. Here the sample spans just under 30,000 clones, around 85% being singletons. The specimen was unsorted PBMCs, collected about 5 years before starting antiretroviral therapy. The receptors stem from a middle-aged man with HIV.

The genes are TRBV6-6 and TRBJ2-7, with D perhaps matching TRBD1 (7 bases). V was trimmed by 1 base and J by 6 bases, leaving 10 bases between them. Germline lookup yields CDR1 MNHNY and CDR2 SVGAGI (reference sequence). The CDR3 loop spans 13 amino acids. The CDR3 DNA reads TGTGCCAGCAGTTACTTGCAGGGGGGCGAGCAGTACTTC. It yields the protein CASSYLQGGEQYF.

As DNA, the CDR3 is TGCGCCAGCAGCACACCGGGACAGGGGAACACTGAAGCTTTCTTT. It specifies CASSTPGQGNTEAFF. The gene calls are TRBV5-1 and TRBJ1-1, with 9 bases matching TRBD1. The length of the CDR3 is 15 residues. Germline CDR1 reads SGHRS; CDR2 reads YFSETQ. V gave up 4 bases and J gave up 1 base; unmatched junction bases: 5.

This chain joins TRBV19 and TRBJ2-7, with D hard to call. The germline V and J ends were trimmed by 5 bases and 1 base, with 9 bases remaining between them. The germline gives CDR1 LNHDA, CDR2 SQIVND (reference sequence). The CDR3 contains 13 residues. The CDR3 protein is CASSLAESYEQYF. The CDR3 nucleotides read TGTGCCAGTAGTCTGGCAGAATCCTACGAGCAGTACTTC.

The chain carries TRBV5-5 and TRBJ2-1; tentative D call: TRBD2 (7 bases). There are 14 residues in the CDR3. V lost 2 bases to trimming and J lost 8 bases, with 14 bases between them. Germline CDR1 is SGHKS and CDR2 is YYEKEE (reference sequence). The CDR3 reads CASSFGGARDEQFF. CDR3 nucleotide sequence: TGTGCCAGCAGCTTTGGGGGGGCCCGGGATGAGCAGTTCTTC.

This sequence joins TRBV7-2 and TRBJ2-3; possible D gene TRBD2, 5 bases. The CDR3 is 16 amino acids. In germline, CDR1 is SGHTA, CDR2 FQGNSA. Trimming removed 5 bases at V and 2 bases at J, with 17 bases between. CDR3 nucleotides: TGTGCCAGCAGCCCAGGACGGGGAGACAACACAGATACGCAGTATTTT. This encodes CASSPGRGDNTDTQYF. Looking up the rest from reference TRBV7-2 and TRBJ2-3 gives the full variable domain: GAGVSQSPSNKVTEKGKDVELRCDPISGHTALYWYRQSLGQGLEFLIYFQGNSAPDKSGLPSDRFSAERTGGSVSTLTIQRTQQEDSAVYLCASSPGRGDNTDTQYFGPGTRLTVL.

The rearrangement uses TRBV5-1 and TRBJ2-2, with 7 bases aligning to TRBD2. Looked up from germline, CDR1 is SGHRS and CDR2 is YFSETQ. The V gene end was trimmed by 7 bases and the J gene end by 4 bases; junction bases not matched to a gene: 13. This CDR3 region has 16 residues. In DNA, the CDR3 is TGCGCCAGCTCCGGTTGGGGGGGTTGGCCCACCGGGGAGCTGTTTTTT. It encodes CASSGWGGWPTGELFF.

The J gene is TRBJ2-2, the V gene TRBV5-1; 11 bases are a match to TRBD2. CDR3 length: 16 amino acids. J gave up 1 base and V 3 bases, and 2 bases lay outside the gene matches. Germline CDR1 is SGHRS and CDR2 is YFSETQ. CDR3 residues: CASSSTSGGNTGELFF. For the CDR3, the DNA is TGCGCCAGCAGCTCAACTAGCGGGGGGAACACCGGGGAGCTGTTTTTT.

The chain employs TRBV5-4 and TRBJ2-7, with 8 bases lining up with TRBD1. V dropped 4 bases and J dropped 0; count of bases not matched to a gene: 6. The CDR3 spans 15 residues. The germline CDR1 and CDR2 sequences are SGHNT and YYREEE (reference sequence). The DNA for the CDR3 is TGTGCCAGCAGCCCCCGGACAGGGAGCTCCTACGAGCAGTACTTC. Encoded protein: CASSPRTGSSYEQYF.

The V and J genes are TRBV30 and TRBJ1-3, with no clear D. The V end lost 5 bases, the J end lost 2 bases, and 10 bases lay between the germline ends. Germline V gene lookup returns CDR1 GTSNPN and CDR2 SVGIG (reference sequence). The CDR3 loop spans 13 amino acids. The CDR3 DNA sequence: TGTGCCTGGGCTCTGAGCACTGGAAACACCATATATTTT. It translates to CAWALSTGNTIYF.

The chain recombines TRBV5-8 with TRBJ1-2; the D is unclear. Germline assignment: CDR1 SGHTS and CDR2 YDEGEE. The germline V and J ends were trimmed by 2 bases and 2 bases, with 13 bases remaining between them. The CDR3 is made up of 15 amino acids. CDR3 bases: TGTGCCAGCAGCTTTCCCGAGAAGGGCAACTATGGCTACACCTTC. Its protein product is CASSFPEKGNYGYTF.

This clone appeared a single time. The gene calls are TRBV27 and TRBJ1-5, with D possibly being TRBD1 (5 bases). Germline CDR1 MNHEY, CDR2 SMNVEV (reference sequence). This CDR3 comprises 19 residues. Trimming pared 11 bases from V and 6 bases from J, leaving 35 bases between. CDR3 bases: TGTGCCGATATCTACTTCGGGGTAAACAAACAGGTCTTTGGTCAGCCCCAGCATTTT. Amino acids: CADIYFGVNKQVFGQPQHF.

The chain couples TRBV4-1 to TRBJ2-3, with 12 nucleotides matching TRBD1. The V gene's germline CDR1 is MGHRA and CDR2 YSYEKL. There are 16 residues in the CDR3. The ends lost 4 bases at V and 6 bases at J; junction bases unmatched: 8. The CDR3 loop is CASSRRGQGALDTQYF. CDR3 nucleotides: TGCGCCAGCAGCCGGAGGGGACAGGGGGCGTTGGATACGCAGTATTTT.

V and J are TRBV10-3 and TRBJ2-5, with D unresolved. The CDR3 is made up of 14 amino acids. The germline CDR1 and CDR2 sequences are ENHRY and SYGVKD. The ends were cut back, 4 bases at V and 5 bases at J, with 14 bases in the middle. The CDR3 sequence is CAISATQEKETQYF. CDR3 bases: TGTGCCATCAGTGCAACCCAAGAGAAGGAGACCCAGTACTTC.